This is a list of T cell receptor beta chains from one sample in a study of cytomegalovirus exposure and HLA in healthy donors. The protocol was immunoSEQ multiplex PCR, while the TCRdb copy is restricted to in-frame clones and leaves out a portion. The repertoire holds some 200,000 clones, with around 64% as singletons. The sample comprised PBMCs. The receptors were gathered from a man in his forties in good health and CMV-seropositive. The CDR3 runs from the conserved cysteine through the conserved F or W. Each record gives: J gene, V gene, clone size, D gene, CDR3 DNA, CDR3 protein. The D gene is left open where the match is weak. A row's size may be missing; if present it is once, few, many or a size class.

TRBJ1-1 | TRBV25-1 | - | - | TGTGCCAGCAGTTTCCAGGGTAGGGACACTGAAGCTTTCTTT | CASSFQGRDTEAFF
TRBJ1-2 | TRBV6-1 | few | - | TGTGCCAGCAGTGTGGCAGGGAACAGCTATGGCTACACCTTC | CASSVAGNSYGYTF
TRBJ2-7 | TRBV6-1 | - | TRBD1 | TGTGCCAGCAGTGAAGCGTACTACTCGGGACAGGGGATCCCCTACGAGCAGTACTTC | CASSEAYYSGQGIPYEQYF
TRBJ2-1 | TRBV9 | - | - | TGTGCCAGCAGGGGAGTCCTCAATGAGCAGTTCTTC | CASRGVLNEQFF
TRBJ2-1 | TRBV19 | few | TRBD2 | TGTGCCAGTAGACGGACTAGCGGGGCCTTTGATGAGCAGTTCTTC | CASRRTSGAFDEQFF
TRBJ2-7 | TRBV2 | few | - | TGTGCCAGCACGGAGTTGGGGGGTTTCTCCTACGAGCAGTACTTC | CASTELGGFSYEQYF
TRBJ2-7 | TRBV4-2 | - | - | TGTGCCAGCAGCCAAGGACTAGTATCTGGAGAGCAGTACTTC | CASSQGLVSGEQYF
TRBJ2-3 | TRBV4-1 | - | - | TGCGCCAGTTCTATAGCGGAGCGCACAGATACGCAGTATTTT | CASSIAERTDTQYF
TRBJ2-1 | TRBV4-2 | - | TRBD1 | TGTGCCAGCAGCCAAGAGAGTGGCAGGGGGCCTGAGCAGTTCTTC | CASSQESGRGPEQFF
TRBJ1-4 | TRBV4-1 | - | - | TGCGCCAGCAGCCAGGCAGGGGTACGGGAAAAACTGTTTTTT | CASSQAGVREKLFF
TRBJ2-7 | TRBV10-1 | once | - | TGCGCCAGCAGTGAGTCAGGACAGTCCTACGAGCAGTACTTC | CASSESGQSYEQYF
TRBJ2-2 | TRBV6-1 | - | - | TGTGCCAGCAGTGCCTCCCCTGGGAGCGGGGAGCTGTTTTTT | CASSASPGSGELFF
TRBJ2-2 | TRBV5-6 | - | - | TGTGCCAGCAGCCTGGGCGCCGGGGAGCTGTTTTTT | CASSLGAGELFF
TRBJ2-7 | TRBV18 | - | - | TGTGCCAGCTCACCCCCCCGAACGGGGTCCTACGAGCAGTACTTC | CASSPPRTGSYEQYF
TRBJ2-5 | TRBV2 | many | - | TGTGCCAGCAGCCAGGGGCCAGAGACCCAGTACTTC | CASSQGPETQYF
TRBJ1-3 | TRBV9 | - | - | TGTGCCAGCAGCCCGATAGGAAGGGGAGGAAACACCATATATTTT | CASSPIGRGGNTIYF
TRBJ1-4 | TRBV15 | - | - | TGTGCCACCAGCCGATGGCCTGCAACTAATGAAAAACTGTTTTTT | CATSRWPATNEKLFF
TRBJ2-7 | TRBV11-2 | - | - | TGTGCCAGCAGCTTAGCGTCGTCCTTCTCCTACGAGCAGTACTTC | CASSLASSFSYEQYF
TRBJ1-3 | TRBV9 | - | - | TGTGCCAGCAGCGTAGGACGGGACAAACCTGGAAACACCATATATTTT | CASSVGRDKPGNTIYF
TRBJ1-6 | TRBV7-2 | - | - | TGTGCCAGCAGCCCCGACAAGAGCTCCTATAATTCACCCCTCCACTTT | CASSPDKSSYNSPLHF
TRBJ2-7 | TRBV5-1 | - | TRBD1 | TGCGCCAGCAGCTTGGGGACAGGTGGCTACGAGCAGTACTTC | CASSLGTGGYEQYF
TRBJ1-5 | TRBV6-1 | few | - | TGTGCCAGCAGAGCATCGGTGAATCAGCCCCAGCATTTT | CASRASVNQPQHF
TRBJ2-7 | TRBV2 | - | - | TGTGCCAGCAGTCCTGACAGTTCCTACGAGCAGTACTTC | CASSPDSSYEQYF
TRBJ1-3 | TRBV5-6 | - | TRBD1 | TGTGCCAGCAGCTTCGACAGGGTGCCTGGAAACACCATATATTTT | CASSFDRVPGNTIYF
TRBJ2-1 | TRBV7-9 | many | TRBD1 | TGTGCCAGCAGCTCGACAGGGACGGCGCAGTTCTTC | CASSSTGTAQFF
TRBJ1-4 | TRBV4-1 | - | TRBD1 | TGCGCCAGCAGCTCAGGGGGTTTTACGGAAAAACTGTTTTTT | CASSSGGFTEKLFF
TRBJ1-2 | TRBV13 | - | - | TGTGCCAGCAGCACGTCAGGGGCGCATGGCTACACCTTC | CASSTSGAHGYTF
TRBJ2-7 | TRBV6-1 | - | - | TGTGCCAGCAGCCCCCGGGGGGCCGTTGACGAGCAGTACTTC | CASSPRGAVDEQYF
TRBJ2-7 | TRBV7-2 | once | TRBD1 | TGTGCCAGCAGCCCCGGGACAGGGTCTTTCTACGAGCAGTACTTC | CASSPGTGSFYEQYF
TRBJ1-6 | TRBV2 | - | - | TGTGCCAGCAGTGGAACAGGGAGGGGCTCACCCCTCCACTTT | CASSGTGRGSPLHF
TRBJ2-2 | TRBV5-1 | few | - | TGCGCCAGCACCGGCGGTGGCCGGTTAACAACGAACACCGGGGAGCTGTTTTTT | CASTGGGRLTTNTGELFF
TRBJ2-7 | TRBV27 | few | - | TGTGCCAGCAGTCCCCGGGTCCTTAGCTCCTACGAGCAGTACTTC | CASSPRVLSSYEQYF
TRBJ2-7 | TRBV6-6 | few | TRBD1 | TGTGCCAGCATTCAGACAGGGGCCTGGGGCGAGCAGTACTTC | CASIQTGAWGEQYF
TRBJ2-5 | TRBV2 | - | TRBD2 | TGTGCCAGCAGTGCCATCGGGCTAGCGGGGGGAGAGACCCAGTACTTC | CASSAIGLAGGETQYF
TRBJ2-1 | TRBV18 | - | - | TGTGCCAGCTCACCGTGGGGGGACTACAATGAGCAGTTCTTC | CASSPWGDYNEQFF
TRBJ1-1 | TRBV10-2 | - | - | TGCGCCAGCAGTGAGGGAGTCACTGAAGCTTTCTTT | CASSEGVTEAFF
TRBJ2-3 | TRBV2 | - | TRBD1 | TGTGCCAGCAGTTGGGGACAGGGGGCTGGGGATACGCAGTATTTT | CASSWGQGAGDTQYF
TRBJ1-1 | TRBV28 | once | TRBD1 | TGTGCCAGCAGTTCACAAGGGGGCGGAACTGAAGCTTTCTTT | CASSSQGGGTEAFF
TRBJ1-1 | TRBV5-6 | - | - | TGTGCCAGCAGCTTGACTGCGAACACTGAAGCTTTCTTT | CASSLTANTEAFF
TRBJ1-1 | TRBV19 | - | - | TGTGCCAGTAGTGCCCGGGAGGGAGGGTTAGCTGAAGCTTTCTTT | CASSAREGGLAEAFF
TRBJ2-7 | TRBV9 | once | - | TGTGCCAGCTCACGCGACAGTTCCTACGAGCAGTACTTC | CASSRDSSYEQYF